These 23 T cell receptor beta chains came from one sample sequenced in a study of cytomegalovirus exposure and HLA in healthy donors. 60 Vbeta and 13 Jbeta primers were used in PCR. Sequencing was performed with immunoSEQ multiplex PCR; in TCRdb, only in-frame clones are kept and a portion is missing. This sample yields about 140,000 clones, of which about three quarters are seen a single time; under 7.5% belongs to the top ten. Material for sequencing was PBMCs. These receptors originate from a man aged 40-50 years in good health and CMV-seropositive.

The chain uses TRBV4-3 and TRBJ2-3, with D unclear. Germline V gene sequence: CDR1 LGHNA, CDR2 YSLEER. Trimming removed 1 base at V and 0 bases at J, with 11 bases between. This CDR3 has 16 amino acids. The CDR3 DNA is TGCGCCAGCAGCCAAGGTGAAACCCTAAGCACAGATACGCAGTATTTT. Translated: CASSQGETLSTDTQYF.

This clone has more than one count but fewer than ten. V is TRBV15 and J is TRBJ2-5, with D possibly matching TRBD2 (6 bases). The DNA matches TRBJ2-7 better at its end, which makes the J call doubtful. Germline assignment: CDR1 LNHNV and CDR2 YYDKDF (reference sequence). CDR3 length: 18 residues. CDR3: CATSRVVGKAGHGSEQYF. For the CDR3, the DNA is TGTGCCACCAGCAGAGTGGTTGGAAAGGCGGGGCATGGGTCCGAGCAGTACTTC.

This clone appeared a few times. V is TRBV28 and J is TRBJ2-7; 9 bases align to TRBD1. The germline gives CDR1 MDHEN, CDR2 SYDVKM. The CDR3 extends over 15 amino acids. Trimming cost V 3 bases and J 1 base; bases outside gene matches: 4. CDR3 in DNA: TGTGCCAGCAGTTTGTTCGGACAGGGGTCCTACGAGCAGTACTTC. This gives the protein CASSLFGQGSYEQYF.

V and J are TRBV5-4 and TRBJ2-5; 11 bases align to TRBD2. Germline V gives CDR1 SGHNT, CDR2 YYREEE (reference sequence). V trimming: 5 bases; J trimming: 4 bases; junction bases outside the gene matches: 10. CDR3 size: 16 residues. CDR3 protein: CASRLATSGSRETQYF. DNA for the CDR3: TGTGCCAGCAGACTGGCTACTAGCGGGAGTCGAGAGACCCAGTACTTC.

The CDR3: CASSEYTGAYEQYF. The CDR3 region has the DNA TGTGCCAGCAGTGAATACACAGGGGCCTACGAGCAGTACTTC. J is TRBJ2-7 and V is TRBV6-1, with 7 bases lining up with TRBD1. The length of the CDR3 is 14 residues. The J segment lost 2 bases and the V segment lost 2 bases, leaving 3 bases of the junction unmatched. Per germline, CDR1 MNHNS and CDR2 SASEGT.

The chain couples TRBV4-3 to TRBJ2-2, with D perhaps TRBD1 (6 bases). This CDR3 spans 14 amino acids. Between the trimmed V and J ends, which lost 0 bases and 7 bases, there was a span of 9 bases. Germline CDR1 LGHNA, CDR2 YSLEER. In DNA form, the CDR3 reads TGCGCCAGCAGCCAAGACTTCAGGGGCGGGGAGCTGTTTTTT. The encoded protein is CASSQDFRGGELFF.

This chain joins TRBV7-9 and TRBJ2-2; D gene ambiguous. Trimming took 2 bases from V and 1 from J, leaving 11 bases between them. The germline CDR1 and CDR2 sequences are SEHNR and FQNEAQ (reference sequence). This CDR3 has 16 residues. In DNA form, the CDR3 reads TGTGCCAGCAGCTTACGGTCATTGAGGAACACCGGGGAGCTGTTTTTT. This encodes CASSLRSLRNTGELFF.

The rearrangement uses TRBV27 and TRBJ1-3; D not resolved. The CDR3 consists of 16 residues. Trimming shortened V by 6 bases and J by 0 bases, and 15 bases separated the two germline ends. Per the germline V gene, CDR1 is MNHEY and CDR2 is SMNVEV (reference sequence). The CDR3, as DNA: TGTGCCAGCAGCCTATCGGTCCCGGGCTCTGGAAACACCATATATTTT. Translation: CASSLSVPGSGNTIYF.

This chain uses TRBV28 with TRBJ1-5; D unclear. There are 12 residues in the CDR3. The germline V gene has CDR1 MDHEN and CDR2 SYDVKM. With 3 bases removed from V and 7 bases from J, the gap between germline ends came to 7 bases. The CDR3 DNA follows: TGTGCCAGCAGTTTTTCCGCGCAGCCCCAGCATTTT. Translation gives CASSFSAQPQHF.

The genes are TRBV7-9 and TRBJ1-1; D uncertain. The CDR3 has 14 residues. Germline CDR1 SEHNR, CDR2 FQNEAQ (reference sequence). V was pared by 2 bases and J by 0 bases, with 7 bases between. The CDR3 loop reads CASSLQAMNTEAFF. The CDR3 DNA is TGTGCCAGCAGCTTACAGGCAATGAACACTGAAGCTTTCTTT.

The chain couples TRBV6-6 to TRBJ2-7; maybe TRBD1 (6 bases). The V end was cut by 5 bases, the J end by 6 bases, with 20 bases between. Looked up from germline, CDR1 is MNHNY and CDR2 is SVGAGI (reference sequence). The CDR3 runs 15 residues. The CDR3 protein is CASSPTGTGLGEQYF. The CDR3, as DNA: TGTGCCAGCAGTCCCACAGGGACGGGATTAGGCGAGCAGTACTTC.

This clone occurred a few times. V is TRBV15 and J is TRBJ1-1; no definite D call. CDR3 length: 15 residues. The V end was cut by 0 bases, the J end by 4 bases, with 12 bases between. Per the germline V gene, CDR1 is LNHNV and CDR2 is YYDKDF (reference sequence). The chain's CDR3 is CATSRDRGTVTEAFF. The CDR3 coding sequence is TGTGCCACCAGCAGAGATCGAGGTACGGTCACTGAAGCTTTCTTT.

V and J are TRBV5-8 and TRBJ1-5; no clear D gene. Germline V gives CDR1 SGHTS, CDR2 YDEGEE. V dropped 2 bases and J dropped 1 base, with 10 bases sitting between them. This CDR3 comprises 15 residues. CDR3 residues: CASSFDTGSNQPQHF. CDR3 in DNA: TGTGCCAGCAGCTTTGACACGGGGAGCAATCAGCCCCAGCATTTT.

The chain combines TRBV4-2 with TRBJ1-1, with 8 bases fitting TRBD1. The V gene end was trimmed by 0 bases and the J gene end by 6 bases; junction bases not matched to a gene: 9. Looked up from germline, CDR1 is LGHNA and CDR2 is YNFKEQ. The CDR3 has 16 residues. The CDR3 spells CASSQDPTGALAEAFF. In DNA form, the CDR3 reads TGTGCCAGCAGCCAAGACCCGACAGGGGCTTTGGCTGAAGCTTTCTTT.

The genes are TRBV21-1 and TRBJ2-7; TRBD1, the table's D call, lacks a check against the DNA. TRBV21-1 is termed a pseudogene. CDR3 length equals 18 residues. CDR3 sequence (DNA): TGTGCGACCAGCCAAAAGTTACCCGGGACAGGGGTCCCCTACGAGCAGTACTTC. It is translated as CATSQKLPGTGVPYEQYF.

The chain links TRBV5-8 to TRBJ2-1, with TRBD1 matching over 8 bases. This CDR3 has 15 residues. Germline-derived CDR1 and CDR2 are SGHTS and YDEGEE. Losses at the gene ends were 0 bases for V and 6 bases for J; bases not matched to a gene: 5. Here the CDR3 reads CASSLDRGVGNEQFF. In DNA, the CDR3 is TGTGCCAGCAGCTTGGACAGGGGGGTTGGCAATGAGCAGTTCTTC.

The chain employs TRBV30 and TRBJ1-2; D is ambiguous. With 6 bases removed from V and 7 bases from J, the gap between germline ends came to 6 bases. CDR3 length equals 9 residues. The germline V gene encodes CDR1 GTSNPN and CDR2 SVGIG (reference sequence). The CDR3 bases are TGTGCCTGCGGGGTTGGCTACACCTTC. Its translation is CACGVGYTF. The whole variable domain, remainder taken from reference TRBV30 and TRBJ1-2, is SQTIHQWPATLVQPVGSPLSLECTVEGTSNPNLYWYRQAAGRGLQLLFYSVGIGQISSEVPQNLSASRPQDRQFILSSKKLLLSDSGFYLCACGVGYTFGSGTRLTVV.

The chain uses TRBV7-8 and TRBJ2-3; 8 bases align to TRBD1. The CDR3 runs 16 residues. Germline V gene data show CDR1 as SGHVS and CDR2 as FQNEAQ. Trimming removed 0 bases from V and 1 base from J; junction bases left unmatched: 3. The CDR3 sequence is CASSLAQGGRTDTQYF. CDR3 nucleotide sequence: TGTGCCAGCAGCTTAGCACAGGGGGGACGCACAGATACGCAGTATTTT.

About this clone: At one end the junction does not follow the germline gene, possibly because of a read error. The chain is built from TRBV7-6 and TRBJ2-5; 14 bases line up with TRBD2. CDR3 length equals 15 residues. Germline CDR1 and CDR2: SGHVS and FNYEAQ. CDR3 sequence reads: CASRLGTSGGETQYF. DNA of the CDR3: TGTGCCAGCCGCTTAGGGACTAGCGGGGGAGAGACCCAGTACTTC.

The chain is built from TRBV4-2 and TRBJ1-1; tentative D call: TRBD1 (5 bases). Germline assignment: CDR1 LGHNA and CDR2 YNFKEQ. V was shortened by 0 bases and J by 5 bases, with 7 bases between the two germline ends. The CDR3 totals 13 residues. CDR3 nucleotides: TGTGCCAGCAGCCAAGAAGGGGAAACTGAAGCTTTCTTT. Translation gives CASSQEGETEAFF.

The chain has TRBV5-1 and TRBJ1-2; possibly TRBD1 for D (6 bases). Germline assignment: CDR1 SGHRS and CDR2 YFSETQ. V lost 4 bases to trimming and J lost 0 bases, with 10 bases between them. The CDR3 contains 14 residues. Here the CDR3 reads CASSEDRANYGYTF. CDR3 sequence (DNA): TGCGCCAGCAGCGAGGACAGAGCTAACTATGGCTACACCTTC.

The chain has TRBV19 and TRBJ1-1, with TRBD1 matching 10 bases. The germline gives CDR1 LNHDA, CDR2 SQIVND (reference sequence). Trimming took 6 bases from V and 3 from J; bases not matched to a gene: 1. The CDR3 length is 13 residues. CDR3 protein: CASRTGGYTEAFF. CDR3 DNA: TGTGCCAGTAGGACAGGGGGCTACACTGAAGCTTTCTTT. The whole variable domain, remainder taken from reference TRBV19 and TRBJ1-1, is DGGITQSPKYLFRKEGQNVTLSCEQNLNHDAMYWYRQDPGQGLRLIYYSQIVNDFQKGDIAEGYSVSREKKESFPLTVTSAQKNPTAFYLCASRTGGYTEAFFGQGTRLTVV.

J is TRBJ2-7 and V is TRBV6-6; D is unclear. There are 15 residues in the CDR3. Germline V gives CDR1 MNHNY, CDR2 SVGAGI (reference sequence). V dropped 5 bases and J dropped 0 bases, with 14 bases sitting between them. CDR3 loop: CASSTSVSHSYEQYF. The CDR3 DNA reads TGTGCCAGCAGTACGTCAGTATCCCACTCCTACGAGCAGTACTTC.